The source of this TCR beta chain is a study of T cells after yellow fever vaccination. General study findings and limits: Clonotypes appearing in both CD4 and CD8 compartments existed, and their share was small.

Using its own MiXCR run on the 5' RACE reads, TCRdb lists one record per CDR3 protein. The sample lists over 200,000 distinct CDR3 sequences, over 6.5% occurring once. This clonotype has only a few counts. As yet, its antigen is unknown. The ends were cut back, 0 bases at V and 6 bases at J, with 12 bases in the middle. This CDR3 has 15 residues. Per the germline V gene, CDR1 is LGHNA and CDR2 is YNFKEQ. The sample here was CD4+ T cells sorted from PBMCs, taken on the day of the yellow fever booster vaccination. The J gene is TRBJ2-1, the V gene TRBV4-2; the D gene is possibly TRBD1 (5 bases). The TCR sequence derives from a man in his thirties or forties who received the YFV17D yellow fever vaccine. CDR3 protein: CASSQDPGFSNEQFF. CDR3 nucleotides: TGTGCCAGCAGCCAAGATCCAGGGTTTAGCAATGAGCAGTTCTTC.